The 2 T cell receptor beta chains presented below share a single source sample, sequenced in a study of a mutant IDH1 vaccine in newly diagnosed glioma. What these receptors recognize is not known. Specified time point: week 11, during vaccination. Vaccine doses each comprised 300 ug of mutant IDH1 20-mer peptide, with topical imiquimod. Measured with immunoSEQ multiplex PCR; TCRdb has only the in-frame clones, and not every one. The table lists around 60,000 clones, over 75% of them singletons. Here the sequenced sample was PBMCs, taken from a glioma patient whose treatment included an IDH1 peptide vaccine. All receptors derive from a man aged 40-49 years with glioma.

V gene TRBV29-1 combines with J gene TRBJ2-5, with 8 bases fitting TRBD1. Gene TRBJ2-7 matches the end of the DNA better, so the J call may be wrong. This CDR3 region has 13 residues. Germline CDR1 reads SQVTM; CDR2 reads ANQGSEA. The DNA for the CDR3 is TGCAGCGTTGGAGGACAGGGAAAGGGCGAGCAGTACTTC. It is translated as CSVGGQGKGEQYF.

This chain connects TRBV6-1 to TRBJ2-7; TRBD1 matches 7 bases. The junction had 7 bases not matched to a gene; V was cut back by 8 bases and J by 0 bases. This CDR3 contains 14 residues. Germline V CDR1 and CDR2: MNHNS, SASEGT. The CDR3 spells CASRQDRSSYEQYF. CDR3 nucleotide sequence: TGTGCCAGCCGGCAGGACAGGAGCTCCTACGAGCAGTACTTC.